Following are 13 T cell receptor beta chains from one sample sequenced in a study of CD4 and CD8 cells across lung adenocarcinoma regions. In TCRdb, the PCR reads were re-called with MiXCR into one record per CDR3 protein. In the table there are several thousand distinct CDR3 sequences, approximately 63% of which are singletons. Sequencing was performed on CD4+ T cells from the center of a lung tumor. These receptor sequences come from a male donor with lung adenocarcinoma. The CD4 and CD8 labels of this study may be unreliable.

The chain has TRBV14 and TRBJ2-1, with a possible D match to TRBD1 (5 bases). There are 16 residues in the CDR3. Per germline, CDR1 SGHDN and CDR2 FVKESK. V lost 5 bases to trimming and J lost 6 bases, with 20 bases between them. CDR3 sequence: CASSTDAGYYGNEQFF. The CDR3 DNA follows: TGTGCCAGCAGCACCGACGCAGGGTATTACGGCAATGAGCAGTTCTTC.

As concerns this clonotype: A read error may produce the germline difference seen at one junction end. This chain joins TRBV6-1 and TRBJ2-6; no clear D gene. Per the germline V gene, CDR1 is MNHNS and CDR2 is SASEGT. There are 15 residues in the CDR3. This CDR3 reads CASSEARWRPDVQTF. As DNA, the CDR3 is TGTGCCAGCAGTGAAGCGCGGTGGCGACCCGACGTCCAGACTTTC.

CDR3 in DNA: TGTGCCAGCACCGAGGGCAGGGCGGAGACCCAGTACTTC. This translates into CASTEGRAETQYF. The rearrangement uses TRBV6-1 and TRBJ2-1; D may be TRBD1 or TRBD2 (5 bases each). Gene TRBJ2-5 matches the end of the DNA better, so the J call may be wrong. This CDR3 has 13 residues. Germline assignment: CDR1 MNHNS and CDR2 SASEGT.

The V and J genes are TRBV10-3 and TRBJ2-2, with D unresolved. The CDR3 contains 13 residues. Germline lookup yields CDR1 ENHRY and CDR2 SYGVKD. The CDR3 region has the DNA TGTACCGCTAGGACGCCAAACACCGGGGAGCTGTTTTTT. Encoded protein: CTARTPNTGELFF.

The chain uses TRBV6-1 and TRBJ2-5; 9 nucleotides agree with TRBD1. This CDR3 has 14 residues. Germline CDR1 and CDR2: MNHNS and SASEGT. V shed 4 bases and J 4 bases; nucleotides not matched to a gene: 4. The CDR3 loop reads CASSGGQGTETQYF. In DNA, the CDR3 is TGTGCCAGCAGTGGAGGACAGGGGACAGAGACCCAGTACTTC.

V usage is TRBV12-3 or TRBV12-4 and J usage is TRBJ1-4; 9 positions match TRBD1. Losses at the gene ends were 0 bases for V and 7 bases for J; bases not matched to a gene: 3. This CDR3 is built from 15 residues. The CDR3 sequence is CASSLAGQGSEKLFF. Here the CDR3 DNA reads TGTGCCAGCAGTTTAGCGGGACAGGGCTCTGAAAAACTGTTTTTT.

By share, this clonotype counts as medium-sized. V and J are TRBV14 and TRBJ2-1; TRBD1 is a possible D gene (6 bases). Trimming cost V 1 base and J 10 bases, with 11 bases left between them. Germline V lookup: CDR1 SGHDN, CDR2 FVKESK. This CDR3 region has 13 residues. The CDR3 region is CASSQVEQGEQFF. The CDR3 DNA sequence: TGTGCCAGCAGCCAAGTAGAACAGGGCGAGCAGTTCTTC.

The V gene is TRBV12-5, the J gene TRBJ2-3, with TRBD2 matching over 9 bases. The J call may be incorrect, as the DNA end agrees better with TRBJ2-7. Germline CDR1 and CDR2: LGHNT and FRNRAP. This CDR3 contains 17 residues. The CDR3: CASGVARGGGDQDTQYF. In nucleotides, the CDR3 is TGTGCTAGTGGTGTGGCGCGGGGGGGCGGTGACCAAGATACGCAGTACTTC.

The chain combines TRBV6-1 with TRBJ2-3, with D maybe TRBD1 (5 bases). Germline CDR1 and CDR2: MNHNS and SASEGT. The V end was cut by 6 bases, the J end by 6 bases, with 13 bases between. This CDR3 spans 13 amino acids. DNA for the CDR3: TGTGCCAGCAGCAACATCAGGGTTGATACGCAGTATTTT. The encoded protein is CASSNIRVDTQYF.

The chain recombines TRBV3-1 with TRBJ2-1; 7 bases agree with TRBD1. The DNA end is more similar to TRBJ2-5, so the J call may be wrong. The CDR3 totals 17 residues. CDR1 is LGHDT, CDR2 YNNKEL, per germline (reference sequence). CDR3 nucleotides: TGTGCCAGCAGCCAAGATCGGCGGCAGGGGGTTTTGGAGACCCAGTACTTC. Translating gives CASSQDRRQGVLETQYF.

The chain is built from TRBV6-1 and TRBJ2-4, with D perhaps TRBD1 or TRBD2 (5 bases each). This CDR3 contains 16 residues. Germline CDR1 is MNHNS and CDR2 is SASEGT. V was clipped by 7 bases and J by 13 bases, with 29 bases between them. The CDR3 DNA sequence: TGTGCCAGCACTGAGACTTCTGGGGACGCTAAGAGTACGCAGTACTTC. The encoded protein is CASTETSGDAKSTQYF.

This clonotype was seen more than once but under ten times. This rearrangement joins TRBV7-2 to TRBJ2-3; 9 nucleotides line up with TRBD2. V trimming: 4 bases; J trimming: 5 bases; junction bases outside the gene matches: 7. This CDR3 region has 15 residues. CDR1 and CDR2 (germline): SGHTA, FQGNSA. CDR3 DNA sequence: TGTGCCAGCAGCTATCGCGGGGGGGCGGGAGATACGCAGTATTTT. As protein: CASSYRGGAGDTQYF.

In its sample, this clonotype was seen a few times. The V and J genes are TRBV3-1 and TRBJ1-6; D might be TRBD1 (5 bases). Germline V gene lookup returns CDR1 LGHDT and CDR2 YNNKEL (reference sequence). V lost 0 bases and J 7 bases, leaving 13 bases between the germline ends. The CDR3 contains 16 residues. The CDR3 DNA is TGTGCCAGCAGCCAAGAAGGTCGGGGCGGAAATTCACCCCTCCACTTT. Encoded protein: CASSQEGRGGNSPLHF.